Listed here are 27 T cell receptor beta chains from one sample, sequenced in a study of CD8 T cells in ankylosing spondylitis. Each CDR3 protein gets one entry after TCRdb re-called the 5' RACE reads with MiXCR. The table includes about 200,000 distinct CDR3 sequences, roughly 13% detected once. Sequenced material: blood, either unsorted or a sorted T cell fraction (not recorded which). All receptors derive from a male donor with ankylosing spondylitis or in good health (not recorded which).

The chain is built from TRBV11-1 and TRBJ2-6; possibly TRBD1 for D (6 bases). The V gene lost 0 bases and the J gene lost 0 bases, with 12 bases spanning the gap. CDR1 is SGHAT and CDR2 is FQDESV in the germline V gene (reference sequence). The CDR3 sequence is 18 residues long. The CDR3 DNA is TGTGCCAGCAGCTTAGCCGGGGACACGAGCTCTGGGGCCAACGTCCTGACTTTC. It yields the protein CASSLAGDTSSGANVLTF.

This clonotype was recorded a few times. CDR3 DNA sequence: TGCGCCAGCAGCCAAGGGGTAGGCTATGGCTACACCTTC. It translates to CASSQGVGYGYTF. This sequence joins TRBV4-1 and TRBJ1-2; D gene unclear. CDR1 and CDR2 (germline): MGHRA, YSYEKL. V was cut by 1 base and J by 4 bases, with 7 bases left in between. This CDR3 spans 13 amino acids.

This clonotype occurred a few times. This rearrangement joins TRBV2 to TRBJ2-2; 8 nucleotides agree with TRBD2. V lost 3 bases to trimming and J lost 4 bases; unmatched junction nucleotides: 10. CDR3 length: 17 residues. Germline-derived CDR1 and CDR2 are SNHLY and FYNNEI. In DNA form, the CDR3 reads TGTGCCAGCAGTGAGCGTGGGACTAGAGGCTTCACCGGGGAGCTGTTTTTT. It specifies CASSERGTRGFTGELFF.

The V call is TRBV5-1, the J call TRBJ2-7, with D unclear. The CDR3 totals 12 residues. The V gene lost 0 bases and the J gene lost 5 bases, with 6 bases spanning the gap. The germline V gene encodes CDR1 SGHRS and CDR2 YFSETQ. The CDR3 region is CASSLVGNEQYF. CDR3 nucleotides: TGCGCCAGCAGCTTGGTTGGGAACGAGCAGTACTTC.

This sequence joins TRBV20-1 and TRBJ2-3; 11 bases fit TRBD2. V lost 1 base and J lost 14; bases outside the gene matches: 8. There are 13 residues in the CDR3. Germline lookup yields CDR1 DFQATT and CDR2 SNEGSKA (reference sequence). CDR3 residues: CSARGTSGRGGYF. The CDR3 nucleotides are TGCAGTGCTAGAGGGACTAGCGGGCGGGGGGGGTATTTT.

This clonotype has more than one count but fewer than ten. The J gene is TRBJ1-1, the V gene TRBV4-1; D is undetermined. Looked up from germline, CDR1 is MGHRA and CDR2 is YSYEKL. The CDR3 is 13 residues long. Trimming took off 3 bases at V and 5 bases at J, with 10 bases between the two ends. This CDR3 is CASSQRAVTEAFF. The DNA for the CDR3 is TGCGCCAGCAGCCAGAGGGCGGTTACTGAAGCTTTCTTT.

This chain links TRBV7-9 with TRBJ2-3; 7 bases are a match to TRBD2. V lost 1 base and J lost 2; bases outside the gene matches: 6. This CDR3 has 16 amino acids. Germline V gene data show CDR1 as SEHNR and CDR2 as FQNEAQ (reference sequence). This CDR3 is CASSLGSSGVTDTQYF. CDR3 DNA sequence: TGTGCCAGCAGCTTAGGTTCTAGCGGAGTCACAGATACGCAGTATTTT.

This clonotype was observed a handful of times. The chain is built from TRBV9 and TRBJ2-4; D call uncertain. CDR3 size: 12 residues. Germline V gene lookup returns CDR1 SGDLS and CDR2 YYNGEE. Between the trimmed V and J ends, which lost 4 bases and 9 bases, there was a span of 11 bases. CDR3 DNA sequence: TGTGCCAGCAGCCCCCCGATGGGCATTCAGTACTTC. Translation: CASSPPMGIQYF. The variable domain in full, completed from reference TRBV9 and TRBJ2-4, reads DSGVTQTPKHLITATGQRVTLRCSPRSGDLSVYWYQQSLDQGLQFLIQYYNGEERAKGNILERFSAQQFPDLHSELNLSSLELGDSALYFCASSPPMGIQYFGAGTRLSVL.

V is TRBV4-2 and J is TRBJ2-5; maybe TRBD2 (5 bases). V lost 4 bases to trimming and J lost 3 bases, with 15 bases between them. The CDR3 is 15 residues long. Germline V gene sequence: CDR1 LGHNA, CDR2 YNFKEQ. CDR3 DNA: TGTGCCAGCAGCCCCGGAGAGGTCGGGGAAGAGACCCAGTACTTC. Translating it yields CASSPGEVGEETQYF.

The V and J genes are TRBV5-1 and TRBJ2-3, with D unclear. The CDR3 spans 13 residues. V was trimmed by 0 bases and J by 4 bases, leaving 6 bases between them. From germline, CDR1 is SGHRS and CDR2 YFSETQ. The CDR3 nucleotides are TGCGCCAGCAGCTTGGATGCCCCAGATACGCAGTATTTT. Translating gives CASSLDAPDTQYF.

The V call is TRBV7-9, the J call TRBJ2-7; the D call may be TRBD1 or TRBD2 (5 bases each). Germline values: CDR1 SEHNR, CDR2 FQNEAQ (reference sequence). V gave up 4 bases and J gave up 12 bases, with 16 bases separating them. The CDR3 spans 12 residues. CDR3 sequence reads: CASSSMGPLGYF. In nucleotides, the CDR3 is TGTGCCAGCAGCTCAATGGGACCCCTGGGGTACTTC.

J is TRBJ2-1 and V is TRBV12-3 or TRBV12-4; TRBD1 might be the D (6 bases). V shed 8 bases and J shed 10 bases, with 21 bases lying between them. The length of the CDR3 is 14 residues. The CDR3 loop is CASGGASSVKEQFF. The CDR3 DNA reads as TGTGCCAGCGGGGGCGCGTCCTCCGTCAAGGAGCAGTTCTTC.

The J gene is TRBJ1-5, the V gene TRBV2; D is uncertain. Germline V gene sequence: CDR1 SNHLY, CDR2 FYNNEI. The CDR3 runs 17 residues. The CDR3 is CTFCLGRPPIADQPQHF. CDR3 bases: TGTACCTTCTGTTTAGGCAGGCCCCCTATAGCGGATCAGCCCCAGCATTTT.

The CDR3 sequence is CASSLIDVNTEAFF. For the CDR3, the DNA is TGTGCCAGCAGTTTGATCGACGTGAACACTGAAGCTTTCTTT. The J gene is TRBJ1-1, the V gene TRBV27; D is undetermined. V shed 3 bases and J shed 0 bases, with 8 bases lying between them. Germline lookup yields CDR1 MNHEY and CDR2 SMNVEV (reference sequence). The CDR3 covers 14 residues.

This clonotype has at least ten counts. The chain couples TRBV24-1 to TRBJ2-1; no reliable D call. The CDR3 runs 12 residues. The germline V and J ends were trimmed by 3 bases and 5 bases, with 4 bases remaining between them. Germline V gives CDR1 KGHDR, CDR2 SFDVKD. CDR3 loop: CATSDTDNEQFF. The DNA for the CDR3 is TGTGCCACCAGTGATACTGACAATGAGCAGTTCTTC.

This sequence joins TRBV30 and TRBJ1-1; D unclear. V lost 0 bases and J 1 base, leaving 6 bases between the germline ends. Germline V gene lookup returns CDR1 GTSNPN and CDR2 SVGIG (reference sequence). This CDR3 has 13 amino acids. The CDR3 region is CAWSVARNTEAFF. The CDR3 DNA reads as TGTGCCTGGAGTGTAGCCAGGAACACTGAAGCTTTCTTT.

This clonotype came up many times. The chain uses TRBV6-5 and TRBJ2-1; D unresolved. CDR1 and CDR2 from the germline V gene are MNHEY and SVGAGI. V gave up 2 bases and J gave up 0 bases, with 17 bases separating them. This CDR3 spans 18 amino acids. The CDR3 reads CASSYVLSVGPSYNEQFF. CDR3 DNA sequence: TGTGCCAGCAGTTACGTCCTTAGTGTAGGACCCTCCTACAATGAGCAGTTCTTC.

The J gene is TRBJ1-2, the V gene TRBV7-9, with TRBD1 as a possible D gene (6 bases). From germline, CDR1 is SEHNR and CDR2 FQNEAQ (reference sequence). V gave up 5 bases and J gave up 8 bases, with 21 bases separating them. The CDR3 is made up of 15 amino acids. This CDR3 is CASSPYGNREDGYTF. In nucleotides, the CDR3 is TGTGCCAGCAGCCCATACGGGAACAGGGAAGACGGCTACACCTTC.

A few counts support this clonotype. The chain couples TRBV12-3 or TRBV12-4 to TRBJ2-6; 7 bases map to TRBD1. Germline trimming cut 6 bases from V and 0 bases from J; bases unmatched to any gene: 11. CDR3 size: 18 residues. CDR3 in DNA: TGTGCCAGCAGCCCTGAAAAGGACAGGTTCTCTGGGGCCAACGTCCTGACTTTC. Translated, it gives CASSPEKDRFSGANVLTF.

The V gene is TRBV27, the J gene TRBJ2-7, with D perhaps matching TRBD2 (7 bases). This CDR3 spans 16 amino acids. V gave up 8 bases and J gave up 0 bases, with 20 bases separating them. Germline V gives CDR1 MNHEY, CDR2 SMNVEV (reference sequence). The CDR3 here is CASRLPGGLHSYEQYF. The CDR3 DNA follows: TGTGCCAGCCGCCTACCCGGGGGGCTCCACTCCTACGAGCAGTACTTC.

The V gene is TRBV6-5, the J gene TRBJ1-1, with D maybe TRBD1 (5 bases). V lost 4 bases and J lost 7, with 16 bases in between. This CDR3 comprises 14 residues. Per germline, CDR1 MNHEY and CDR2 SVGAGI. CDR3 sequence: CASSSGGTSLEAFF. In nucleotides, the CDR3 is TGTGCCAGCAGTTCGGGGGGGACTTCCCTTGAAGCTTTCTTT.

This clonotype has only a few counts. V and J are TRBV20-1 and TRBJ2-7; the D call may be TRBD1 or TRBD2 (5 bases each). CDR1 is DFQATT and CDR2 is SNEGSKA in the germline V gene (reference sequence). This CDR3 region has 12 residues. Trimming took off 4 bases at V and 6 bases at J, with 13 bases between the two ends. The CDR3 region is CSAKGTSREQYF. The DNA of the CDR3 is TGCAGTGCTAAAGGGACCTCGCGCGAGCAGTACTTC.

The rearrangement joins TRBV25-1 to TRBJ2-7; the D gene is possibly TRBD1 (6 bases). Trimming took 11 bases from V and 0 from J, leaving 14 bases between them. This CDR3 spans 13 amino acids. Germline values: CDR1 MGHDK, CDR2 SYGVNS. The CDR3 sequence: CAYRDNDSYEQYF. The CDR3 DNA reads as TGTGCCTACCGGGACAATGACTCCTACGAGCAGTACTTC.

Ten or more counts support this clonotype. The chain recombines TRBV5-1 with TRBJ2-7; TRBD2 matches at 7 bases. V dropped 5 bases and J dropped 2; count of bases not matched to a gene: 10. From germline, CDR1 is SGHRS and CDR2 YFSETQ. The CDR3 sequence is 15 residues long. The CDR3: CASSLTLADPYEQYF. CDR3 in DNA: TGCGCCAGCAGTCTAACTCTAGCGGATCCCTACGAGCAGTACTTC.

In DNA, the CDR3 is TGTGCCAGCAGCCCCCGTTACCCGGTGAGCACTGAAGCTTTCTTT. Protein product: CASSPRYPVSTEAFF. The rearrangement joins TRBV11-2 to TRBJ1-1; unclear D gene. Trimming took 5 bases from V and 4 from J, leaving 17 bases between them. There are 15 residues in the CDR3. CDR1 and CDR2 from the germline V gene are SGHAT and FQNNGV.

The chain employs TRBV9 and TRBJ1-4; D not resolved. The CDR3 is 17 residues long. Germline CDR1 and CDR2: SGDLS and YYNGEE. V was clipped by 0 bases and J by 6 bases, with 18 bases between them. The CDR3 sequence: CASSVAMGRASDEKLFF. CDR3 DNA sequence: TGTGCCAGCAGCGTAGCTATGGGGAGGGCGTCAGATGAAAAACTGTTTTTT.

J is TRBJ1-6 and V is TRBV30; D is uncertain. This CDR3 has 15 amino acids. Germline assignment: CDR1 GTSNPN and CDR2 SVGIG (reference sequence). Trimming removed 2 bases from V and 0 bases from J, with 8 bases in between. CDR3 bases: TGTGCCTGGAGTATGGGTCCCTCCTATAATTCACCCCTCCACTTT. Amino acids: CAWSMGPSYNSPLHF.